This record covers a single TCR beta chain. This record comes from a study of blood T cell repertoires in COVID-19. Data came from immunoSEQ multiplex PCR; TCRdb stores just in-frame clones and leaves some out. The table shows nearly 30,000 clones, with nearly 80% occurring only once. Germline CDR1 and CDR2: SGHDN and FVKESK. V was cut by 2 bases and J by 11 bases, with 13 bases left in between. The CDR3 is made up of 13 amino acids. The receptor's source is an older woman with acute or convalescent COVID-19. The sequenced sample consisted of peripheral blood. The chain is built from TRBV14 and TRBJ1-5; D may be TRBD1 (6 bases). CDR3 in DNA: TGTGCCAGCAGCCAATCCACCAGGGGCTCCCAGCATTTT. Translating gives CASSQSTRGSQHF.